This T cell receptor beta chain was sequenced in a study of T cell responses to AZD1222 COVID-19 vaccine. Overall study findings and caveats: Spike-spanning, vaccine-associated CD4 TCRs were dominant at 160-218 and 743-854. Unmutated variant regions are reportedly the target of nearly half of TCRs that are spike-specific. Females outnumbered males among donors, who were mostly white British; clonal diversity was possibly underestimated. Only five or six people who got AZD1222 tested seropositive at baseline.

For this clone: The antigen is not known.

CDR1 SNHLY and CDR2 FYNNEI come from the germline V gene. Trimming cost V 6 bases and J 4 bases, with 21 bases left between them. The CDR3 runs 16 residues. Clones were read by immunoSEQ multiplex PCR, and TCRdb kept only the in-frame ones, dropping some. This sample has around 130,000 clones, with more than 85% found just once. Here the sequenced sample was peripheral blood, taken on day 0 of AZD1222 vaccination. This rearrangement joins TRBV2 to TRBJ1-1, with a tentative D call TRBD1 (5 bases). The TCR sequence derives from an adult in good health. Here the CDR3 reads CASSQAGQGFGTEAFF. For the CDR3, the DNA is TGTGCCAGCAGCCAAGCGGGGCAGGGCTTCGGCACTGAAGCTTTCTTT.